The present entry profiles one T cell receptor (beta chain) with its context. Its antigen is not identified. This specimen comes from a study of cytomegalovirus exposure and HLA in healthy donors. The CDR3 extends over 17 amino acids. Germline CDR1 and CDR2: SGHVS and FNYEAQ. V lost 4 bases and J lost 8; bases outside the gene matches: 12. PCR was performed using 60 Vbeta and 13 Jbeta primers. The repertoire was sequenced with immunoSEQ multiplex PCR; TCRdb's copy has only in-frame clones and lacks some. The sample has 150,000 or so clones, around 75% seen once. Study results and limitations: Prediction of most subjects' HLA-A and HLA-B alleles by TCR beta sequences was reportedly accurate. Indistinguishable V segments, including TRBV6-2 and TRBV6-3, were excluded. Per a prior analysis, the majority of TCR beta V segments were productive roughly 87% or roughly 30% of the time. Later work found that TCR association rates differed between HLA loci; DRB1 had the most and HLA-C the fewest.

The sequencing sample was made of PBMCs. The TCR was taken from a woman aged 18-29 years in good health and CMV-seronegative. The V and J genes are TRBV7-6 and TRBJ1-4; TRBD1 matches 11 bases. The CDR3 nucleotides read TGTGCCAGCAGCTCCGGACAGGGGGCAAGAGGAGGAGAAAAACTGTTTTTT. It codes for CASSSGQGARGGEKLFF.